These 13 T cell receptor beta chains originate from one sample sequenced in a study of blood T cell repertoires in COVID-19 (TCRdb year 2020). Receptor amplification or capture employed the immunoSEQ multiplex PCR assay. The clones in this table, taken by TCRdb from immuneACCESS, are in-frame only. Not every clone is retained; where verified, under half of the shortfall comes from an unresolved V gene, and the cause of the rest is unknown. This sample holds 74,000 or so clones; roughly nine tenths were observed only once. The ten top clones hold roughly 2.7% of the sample. Specimen: peripheral blood. These receptors were obtained from a man between 50 and 59 years old with acute or convalescent COVID-19.

The genes are TRBV6-8 and TRBJ2-1, with 11 bases that match TRBD2. CDR1 MNHGY and CDR2 SAAAGT come from the germline V gene. The CDR3 length is 19 residues. V trimming: 2 bases; J trimming: 4 bases; junction bases outside the gene matches: 13. The CDR3 region is CASSYEGLAGRGGYNEQFF. The DNA for the CDR3 is TGTGCCAGCAGTTACGAAGGACTAGCGGGCCGGGGGGGATACAATGAGCAGTTCTTC.

The chain combines TRBV4-2 with TRBJ1-4; no clear D gene. This CDR3 is 17 amino acids long. Germline V gene sequence: CDR1 LGHNA, CDR2 YNFKEQ. Deletions cut 1 base from V and 4 bases from J, with 16 bases between. The CDR3 DNA follows: TGTGCCAGCAGCCAAGTGGACCGAGGGTGGGATAATGAAAAACTGTTTTTT. It codes for CASSQVDRGWDNEKLFF.

J is TRBJ2-5 and V is TRBV6-5, with D possibly matching TRBD1 (5 bases). With 4 bases removed from V and 1 base from J, the gap between germline ends came to 16 bases. The CDR3 is made up of 16 amino acids. CDR1 is MNHEY and CDR2 is SVGAGI in the germline V gene. The CDR3 coding sequence is TGTGCCAGCAGTTCCGGCAGGGCAGTCCTCCAAGAGACCCAGTACTTC. As protein: CASSSGRAVLQETQYF.

This chain uses TRBV24-1 with TRBJ2-1; D is perhaps TRBD1 (7 bases). CDR3 length: 15 amino acids. Trimming removed 0 bases from V and 9 bases from J, with 14 bases in between. CDR1 and CDR2 (germline): KGHDR, SFDVKD. This CDR3 is CATSDLEQGEVEQFF. For the CDR3, the DNA is TGTGCCACCAGTGATTTGGAGCAGGGGGAGGTTGAGCAGTTCTTC.

V usage is TRBV5-4 and J usage is TRBJ2-3, with 10 bases lining up with TRBD2. The germline V gene has CDR1 SGHNT and CDR2 YYREEE (reference sequence). V trimming: 4 bases; J trimming: 6 bases; junction bases outside the gene matches: 11. The CDR3 totals 16 residues. CDR3 sequence (DNA): TGTGCCAGCAGCGCCGGGACTAGCGCGTTAGGCGATACGCAGTATTTT. Translated: CASSAGTSALGDTQYF.

CDR3 protein: CASRTGGDYGYTF. CDR3 bases: TGTGCCAGCAGGACAGGGGGCGACTATGGCTACACCTTC. This rearrangement joins TRBV19 to TRBJ1-2; 11 bases line up with TRBD1. Trimming at V came to 9 bases and at J to 3 bases, leaving 3 bases not matched to a gene. Germline CDR1 LNHDA, CDR2 SQIVND (reference sequence). This CDR3 is 13 amino acids long.

The chain combines TRBV12-2 with TRBJ1-1; the D call in the table, TRBD1, was not verified against the DNA. TRBV12-2 is reported as a pseudogene. CDR3 length equals 17 residues. Here the CDR3 reads CASRLTQSGTENTEAFF. CDR3 DNA: TGTGCAAGTCGCTTAACCCAATCCGGGACAGAGAACACTGAAGCTTTCTTT.

The J gene is TRBJ2-1, the V gene TRBV5-1; 8 bases match TRBD2. Germline V lookup: CDR1 SGHRS, CDR2 YFSETQ. This CDR3 has 16 residues. V was clipped by 4 bases and J by 7 bases; unmatched bases: 13. Here the CDR3 reads CASSPKSGSWENEQFF. The CDR3 coding sequence is TGCGCCAGCAGCCCCAAGAGCGGGAGCTGGGAAAATGAGCAGTTCTTC.

This clone appeared once. V and J are TRBV7-9 and TRBJ2-1; TRBD1 matches 8 bases. The CDR3 spans 14 residues. Looked up from germline, CDR1 is SEHNR and CDR2 is FQNEAQ (reference sequence). J gave up 6 bases and V 7 bases, and 8 bases lay outside the gene matches. Here the CDR3 reads CASTEGQAINEQFF. CDR3 DNA: TGTGCCAGCACCGAGGGACAGGCAATCAATGAGCAGTTCTTC.

The V call is TRBV6-4, the J call TRBJ2-1, with D possibly TRBD2 on 6 matching bases. Trimming pared 2 bases from V and 6 bases from J, leaving 14 bases between. CDR3 length equals 15 residues. From germline, CDR1 is MRHNA and CDR2 SNTAGT. DNA for the CDR3: TGTGCCAGCAGTGACCGAGCGGGCCAGGCCAATGAGCAGTTCTTC. Translated, it gives CASSDRAGQANEQFF.

The CDR3 nucleotides read TGTGCCAGCGAGGGGACACCTACCTACGAGCAGTACTTC. This encodes CASEGTPTYEQYF. The chain joins TRBV2 to TRBJ2-7, with D perhaps TRBD1 (6 bases). The germline V gene encodes CDR1 SNHLY and CDR2 FYNNEI. The CDR3 loop spans 13 amino acids. Trimming stripped 8 bases from V and 2 bases from J, with 13 bases between.

This clone was counted once. The chain has TRBV27 and TRBJ2-3; the D gene is possibly TRBD2 (6 bases). Germline V gives CDR1 MNHEY, CDR2 SMNVEV (reference sequence). The V end lost 4 bases, the J end lost 7 bases, and 15 bases lay between the germline ends. This CDR3 spans 14 amino acids. As DNA, the CDR3 is TGTGCCAGCAGTTGGGGCGGGATTGGAAATACGCAGTATTTT. It specifies CASSWGGIGNTQYF.

V and J are TRBV6-4 and TRBJ1-5, with 8 bases fitting TRBD1. CDR1 and CDR2 (germline): MRHNA, SNTAGT. The J segment lost 1 base and the V segment lost 0 bases, leaving 11 bases of the junction unmatched. The CDR3 totals 19 residues. DNA for the CDR3: TGTGCCAGCAGTGACTCGGGGCTTGGCAGGGGGCTAAGCAATCAGCCCCAGCATTTT. Its protein is CASSDSGLGRGLSNQPQHF.